This T cell receptor (beta chain) derives from a study of T cell responses to AZD1222 COVID-19 vaccine. V lost 3 bases and J 5 bases, leaving 7 bases between the germline ends. Germline V gene lookup returns CDR1 SGHTA and CDR2 FQGNSA. This CDR3 region has 12 residues. Sequencing used immunoSEQ multiplex PCR; TCRdb keeps in-frame clones, though not all of them. The sample lists tens of thousands of clones; approximately 91% were seen once. The starting material was peripheral blood, obtained on day 0 of AZD1222 vaccination. The TCR comes from an adult in good health. The chain combines TRBV7-2 with TRBJ1-1; D not certain. The CDR3 sequence is CASSFYGTEAFF. The DNA of the CDR3 is TGTGCCAGCAGCTTTTACGGGACTGAAGCTTTCTTT.